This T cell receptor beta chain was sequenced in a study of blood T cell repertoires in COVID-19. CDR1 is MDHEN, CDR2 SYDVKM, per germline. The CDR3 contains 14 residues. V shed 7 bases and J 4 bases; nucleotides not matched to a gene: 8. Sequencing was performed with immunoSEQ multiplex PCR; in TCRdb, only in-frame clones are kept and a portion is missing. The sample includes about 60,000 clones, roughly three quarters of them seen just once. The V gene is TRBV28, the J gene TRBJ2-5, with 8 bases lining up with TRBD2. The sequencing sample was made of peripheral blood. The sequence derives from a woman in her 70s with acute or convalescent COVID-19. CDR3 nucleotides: TGTGCCAGCAACGGGGGGGCGGCTCGAGAGACCCAGTACTTC. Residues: CASNGGAARETQYF.